This T cell receptor beta chain was retrieved from a study of T cells after yellow fever vaccination. Across the whole study: Fractions of low cell number were prepared using SMART-Seq v4 Ultra Low Input.

Germline V lookup: CDR1 MDHEN, CDR2 SYDVKM. The CDR3 is made up of 14 amino acids. V lost 6 bases and J lost 2; bases outside the gene matches: 6. UMIs were added to TCR cDNA along with a universal primer site when it was made by 5'RACE template switching. A single record per CDR3 protein comes from TCRdb applying MiXCR to the 5' RACE reads. The table lists 200,000 to 300,000 distinct CDR3 sequences, 3.6% of them singletons, with around a fifth in the top ten. This chain joins TRBV28 and TRBJ2-5; 7 bases match TRBD2. The clonotype originates from a man aged 18-30 years who received the YFV17D yellow fever vaccine. Source: PBMCs, taken 15 days after the yellow fever booster vaccination. CDR3 in amino acids: CASSKSGVQETQYF. The CDR3 coding sequence is TGTGCCAGCAGCAAGAGCGGGGTACAAGAGACCCAGTACTTC.